This T cell receptor (beta chain) originates from a study of blood T cells in healthy people across ages. A sample-barcoded 5' primer and a J-beta primer mix were used in a second PCR of about 6 to 12 cycles. In TCRdb, the 5' RACE reads were re-called with MiXCR into one record per CDR3 protein. The table has 450,000 to 700,000 distinct CDR3 sequences, roughly 29% seen once; the top ten hold approximately 18%. The CDR3 is 16 residues long. Per germline, CDR1 ENHRY and CDR2 SYGVKD. The V gene end was trimmed by 4 bases and the J gene end by 7 bases; junction bases not matched to a gene: 12. Investigators took ten milliliters of peripheral blood from every donor. Isolation of PBMCs gave at least 6 million cells per sample.

Sequenced sample: blood. The receptor was isolated from a woman aged 70 to 79 in good health. The chain couples TRBV10-3 to TRBJ2-3, with 9 bases lining up with TRBD1. CDR3 amino acids: CAISGTGALNFNTQYF. Here the CDR3 DNA reads TGTGCCATCAGTGGGACAGGGGCCCTAAATTTCAATACGCAGTATTTT.